This is a list of T cell receptor beta chains from one sample in a study of T cells after posttransplantation cyclophosphamide. TCRdb keeps only in-frame clones here, not all; method: immunoSEQ multiplex PCR. The sample holds approximately 25,000 clones, and no clone turns up only once. The specimen comprised PBMCs, sampled after allogeneic stem cell transplant with posttransplant cyclophosphamide. All receptors derive from a young adult male patient who received an allogeneic stem cell transplant from a related donor, was CMV-positive, and had no GVHD. Some of the T cells may derive from the graft donor. The CDR3 runs from the conserved cysteine through the conserved F or W. D genes are given only for firm matches. The size entry is marked missing in some rows and otherwise reads once, few, many or a size class.

V: TRBV19; size: many; D: TRBD2; J: TRBJ2-1; DNA: TGTGCCAGTACCATAGGGACTAGCGGTTACAATGAGCAGTTCTTC; CDR3: CASTIGTSGYNEQFF
V: TRBV4-2; size: many; D: NA; J: TRBJ1-1; DNA: TGTGCCGGCAGCCAAGACCCTGGGACAACTGAAGCTTTCTTT; CDR3: CAGSQDPGTTEAFF
V: TRBV11-2; size: many; D: NA; J: TRBJ2-7; DNA: TGTGCCAGCAGCCCCACAGGATGGGCCTACGAGCAGTACTTC; CDR3: CASSPTGWAYEQYF
V: TRBV9; size: few; D: TRBD1; J: TRBJ1-6; DNA: TGTGCCAGCGGGGAGACAGGGGATGGGTATTCACCCCTCCACTTT; CDR3: CASGETGDGYSPLHF
V: TRBV13; size: many; D: NA; J: TRBJ2-2; DNA: TGTGCCAGCAGCTTAAGTCCAGCGAACACCGGGGAGCTGTTTTTT; CDR3: CASSLSPANTGELFF
V: TRBV19; size: NA; D: TRBD2; J: TRBJ2-7; DNA: TGTGCCAGTAGAACTAGCGGGAGTGGCTACGAGCAGTACTTC; CDR3: CASRTSGSGYEQYF
V: TRBV28; size: many; D: NA; J: TRBJ1-5; DNA: TGTGCCAGCGGTGGCAGGGAAAATGGAGCCCAGCATTTT; CDR3: CASGGRENGAQHF
V: TRBV7-9; size: NA; D: TRBD1; J: TRBJ2-5; DNA: TGTGCCAGCAGCCATACAGGGGCATTAGAGACCCAGTACTTC; CDR3: CASSHTGALETQYF
V: TRBV5-5; size: NA; D: NA; J: TRBJ2-5; DNA: TGTGCCAGCAGCCTCCCCCACGGGGTCCGAGAGACCCAGTACTTC; CDR3: CASSLPHGVRETQYF
V: TRBV18; size: many; D: NA; J: TRBJ2-5; DNA: TGTGCCAGCTCAGGCAGCCAAGAGACCCAGTACTTC; CDR3: CASSGSQETQYF
V: TRBV10-3; size: many; D: TRBD1; J: TRBJ2-4; DNA: TGTGCCATCAGCCCTACGACAGGGGGCAAAAACATTCAGTACTTC; CDR3: CAISPTTGGKNIQYF
V: TRBV6-6; size: many; D: TRBD1; J: TRBJ1-6; DNA: TGTGCCAGCACCCGGGACAGTCTTAATTCACCCCTCCACTTT; CDR3: CASTRDSLNSPLHF
V: TRBV4-1; size: many; D: NA; J: TRBJ1-2; DNA: TGCGCCAGCAGCCAAGCTTATAACTATGGCTACACCTTC; CDR3: CASSQAYNYGYTF
V: TRBV7-3; size: few; D: TRBD2; J: TRBJ2-5; DNA: TGTGCCAGCAGCCGAGGTAGCGGGGAGACCCAGTACTTC; CDR3: CASSRGSGETQYF
V: TRBV5-1; size: many; D: TRBD1; J: TRBJ2-1; DNA: TGCGCCAGCAGCTTAACAGGGGTACGGAATGAGCAGTTCTTC; CDR3: CASSLTGVRNEQFF
V: TRBV2; size: many; D: NA; J: TRBJ2-2; DNA: TGTGCCACCGACACACCCCCCACGAACACCGGGGAGCTGTTTTTT; CDR3: CATDTPPTNTGELFF